The text below deals with one T cell receptor beta chain. Antigen unknown. These data are taken from a study of blood T cells in healthy people across ages. Study-wide results and caveats: Researchers report that TCR beta diversity correlated strongly with naive T cell percentage.

V lost 6 bases, J lost 5 bases, and 14 bases stayed unmatched. CDR3 size: 18 residues. Germline-derived CDR1 and CDR2 are MNHEY and SMNVEV (reference sequence). Each individual donor underwent a draw of about 9.9 milliliters of peripheral blood. A second 7 to 11 cycle PCR used barcoded and J-beta primers. With 12 random nucleotides, a template-switch adaptor tagged each individual cDNA molecule. TCRdb re-analysed the 5' RACE reads in MiXCR, keeping a single row per CDR3 protein. The sample lists about 780,000 distinct CDR3 sequences; roughly 46% were seen once. This sequence joins TRBV27 and TRBJ1-6; 9 positions match TRBD1. The receptor's source is a man older than 75 in good health. Sequenced input: blood. The CDR3 bases are TGTGCCAGCAGGGACGGGACAGGGTTAACGGGGGATAATTCACCCCTCCACTTT. Its protein product is CASRDGTGLTGDNSPLHF.